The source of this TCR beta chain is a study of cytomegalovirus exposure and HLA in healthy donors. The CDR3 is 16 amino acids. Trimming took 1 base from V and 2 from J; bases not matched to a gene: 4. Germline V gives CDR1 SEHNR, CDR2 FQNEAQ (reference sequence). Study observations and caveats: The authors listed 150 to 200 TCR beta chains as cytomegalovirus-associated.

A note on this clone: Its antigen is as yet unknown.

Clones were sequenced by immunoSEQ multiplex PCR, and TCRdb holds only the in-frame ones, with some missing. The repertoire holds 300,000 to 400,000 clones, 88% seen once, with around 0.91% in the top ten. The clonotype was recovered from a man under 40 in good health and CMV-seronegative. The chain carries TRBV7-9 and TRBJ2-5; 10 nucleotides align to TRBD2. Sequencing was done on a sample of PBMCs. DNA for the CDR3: TGTGCCAGCAGCTTAGGGGCTAGCGGGAGACAAGAGACCCAGTACTTC. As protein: CASSLGASGRQETQYF.